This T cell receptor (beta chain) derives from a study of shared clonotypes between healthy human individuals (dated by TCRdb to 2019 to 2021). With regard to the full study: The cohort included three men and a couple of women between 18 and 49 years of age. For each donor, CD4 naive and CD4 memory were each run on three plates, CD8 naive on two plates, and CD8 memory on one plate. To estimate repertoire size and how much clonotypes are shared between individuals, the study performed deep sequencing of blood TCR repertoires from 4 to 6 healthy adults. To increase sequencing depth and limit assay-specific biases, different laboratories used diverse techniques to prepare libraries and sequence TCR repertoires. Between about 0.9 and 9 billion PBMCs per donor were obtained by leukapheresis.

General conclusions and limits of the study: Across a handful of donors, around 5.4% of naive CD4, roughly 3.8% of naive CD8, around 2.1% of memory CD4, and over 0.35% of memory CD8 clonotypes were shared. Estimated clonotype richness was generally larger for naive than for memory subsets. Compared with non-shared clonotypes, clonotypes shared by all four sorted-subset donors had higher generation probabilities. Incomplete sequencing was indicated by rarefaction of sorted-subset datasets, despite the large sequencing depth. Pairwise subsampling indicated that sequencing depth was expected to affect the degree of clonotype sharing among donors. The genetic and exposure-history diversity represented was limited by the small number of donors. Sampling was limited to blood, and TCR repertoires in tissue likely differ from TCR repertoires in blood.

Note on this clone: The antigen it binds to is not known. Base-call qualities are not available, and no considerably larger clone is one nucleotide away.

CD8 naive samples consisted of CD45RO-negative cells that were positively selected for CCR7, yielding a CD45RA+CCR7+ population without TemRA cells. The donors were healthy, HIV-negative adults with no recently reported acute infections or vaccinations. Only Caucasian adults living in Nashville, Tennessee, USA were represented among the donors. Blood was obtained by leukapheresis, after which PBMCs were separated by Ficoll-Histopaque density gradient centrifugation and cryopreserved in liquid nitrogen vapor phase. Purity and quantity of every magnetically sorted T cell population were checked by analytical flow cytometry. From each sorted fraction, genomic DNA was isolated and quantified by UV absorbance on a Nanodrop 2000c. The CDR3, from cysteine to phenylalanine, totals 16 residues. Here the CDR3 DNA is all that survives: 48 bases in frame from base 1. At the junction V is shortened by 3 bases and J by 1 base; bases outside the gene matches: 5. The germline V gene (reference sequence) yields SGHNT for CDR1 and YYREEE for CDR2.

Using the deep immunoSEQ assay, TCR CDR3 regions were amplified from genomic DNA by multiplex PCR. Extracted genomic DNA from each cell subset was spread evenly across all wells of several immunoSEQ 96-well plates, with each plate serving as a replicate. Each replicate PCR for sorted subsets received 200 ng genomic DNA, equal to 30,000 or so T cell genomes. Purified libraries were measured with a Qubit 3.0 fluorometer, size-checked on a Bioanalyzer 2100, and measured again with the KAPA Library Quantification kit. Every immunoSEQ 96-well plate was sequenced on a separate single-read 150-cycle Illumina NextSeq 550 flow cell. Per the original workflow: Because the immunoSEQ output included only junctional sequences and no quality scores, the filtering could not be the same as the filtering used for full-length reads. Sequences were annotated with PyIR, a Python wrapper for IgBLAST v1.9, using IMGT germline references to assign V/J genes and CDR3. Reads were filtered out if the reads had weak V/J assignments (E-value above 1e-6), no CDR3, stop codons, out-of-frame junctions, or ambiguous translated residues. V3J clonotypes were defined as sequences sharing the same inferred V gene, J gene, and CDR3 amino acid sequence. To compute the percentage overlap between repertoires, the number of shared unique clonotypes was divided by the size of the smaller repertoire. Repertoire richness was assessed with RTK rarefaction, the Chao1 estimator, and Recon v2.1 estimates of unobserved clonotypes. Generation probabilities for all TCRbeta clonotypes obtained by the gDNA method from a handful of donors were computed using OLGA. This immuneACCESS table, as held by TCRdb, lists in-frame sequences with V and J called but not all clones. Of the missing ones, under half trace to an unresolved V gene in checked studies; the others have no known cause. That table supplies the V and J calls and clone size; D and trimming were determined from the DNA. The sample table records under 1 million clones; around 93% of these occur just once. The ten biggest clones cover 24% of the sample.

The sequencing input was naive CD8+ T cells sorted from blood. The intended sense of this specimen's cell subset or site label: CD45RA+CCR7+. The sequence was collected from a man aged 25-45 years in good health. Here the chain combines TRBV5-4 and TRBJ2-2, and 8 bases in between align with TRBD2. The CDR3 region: CASSSWTSRNTGELFF. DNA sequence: TGTGCCAGCAGCTCCTGGACTAGCAGGAACACCGGGGAGCTGTTTTTT.